This T cell receptor (beta chain) was recorded in a study of identical twins. A universal primer site was added by template switching, and unique molecular identifiers were carried by the cDNA. TCRdb redid the calling of the 5' RACE reads with MiXCR, one entry per CDR3 protein. The repertoire holds 1.5 million to 2 million distinct CDR3 sequences, with around 33% as singletons. V gave up 0 bases and J gave up 1 base, with 9 bases separating them. Germline values: CDR1 LGHDT, CDR2 YNNKEL (reference sequence). The CDR3 has 15 amino acids. The sample was cord blood. This sequence joins TRBV3-1 and TRBJ1-1, with unresolved D. The source is a newborn girl in good health. CDR3 bases: TGTGCCAGCAGCCAAGATTGGGGTACGAACACTGAAGCTTTCTTT. This encodes CASSQDWGTNTEAFF.